Presented here are 19 T cell receptor beta chains from one specimen sequenced in a study of synovial regulatory T cells in juvenile arthritis. The method was immunoSEQ multiplex PCR; TCRdb's version includes in-frame clones alone and lacks a portion of them. This sample's table reports approximately 9,500 clones. Specimen: Treg cells from blood. The subset here: remaining (HLA-DR-negative) circulating blood Treg cells. These receptors originate from a donor aged 2-30 years with juvenile idiopathic arthritis.

V is TRBV10-2 and J is TRBJ2-5; as DNA is missing, the TRBD2 call by TCRdb cannot be tested. Germline lookup yields CDR1 WSHSY and CDR2 SAAADI. There are 13 residues in the CDR3. The nucleotide record is missing. CDR3: CASTGDWQETQYF.

The CDR3 sequence: CASSLGGEEGSPLHF. The genes are TRBV5-1 and TRBJ1-6. This CDR3 region has 15 residues. This entry has no DNA. Per the germline V gene, CDR1 is SGHRS and CDR2 is YFSETQ. The entire variable domain, with the rest obtained from reference TRBV5-1 and TRBJ1-6, is as follows: KAGVTQTPRYLIKTRGQQVTLSCSPISGHRSVSWYQQTPGQGLQFLFEYFSETQRNKGNFPGRFSGRQFSNSRSEMNVSTLELGDSALYLCASSLGGEEGSPLHFGNGTRLTVT.

The V and J genes are TRBV11-2 and TRBJ1-4. Germline CDR1 is SGHAT and CDR2 is FQNNGV. The length of the CDR3 is 19 residues. DNA was not recorded. The CDR3 protein is CASSLGPFLGSATNEKLFF.

The V call is TRBV7-6, the J call TRBJ2-2; without DNA, the TCRdb call of TRBD1 cannot be checked. Per the germline V gene, CDR1 is SGHVS and CDR2 is FNYEAQ. The CDR3 totals 14 residues. No coding sequence is recorded. CDR3: CASSLQGTTGELFF.

V gene TRBV4-1 combines with J gene TRBJ2-5; TCRdb calls TRBD2, which cannot be checked without DNA. Germline CDR1 is MGHRA and CDR2 is YSYEKL. The CDR3 has 17 amino acids. No DNA is listed. The CDR3 here is CASSQDHTSGGFETQYF.

The chain is built from TRBV5-4 and TRBJ2-5; absent DNA, TCRdb's TRBD2 call cannot be checked. Germline CDR1 is SGHNT and CDR2 is YYREEE (reference sequence). The CDR3 loop spans 15 amino acids. The entry carries no DNA sequence. This CDR3 reads CASTSDLLAQETQYF.

The rearrangement links TRBV7-8 to TRBJ2-7; TCRdb's assignment of TRBD2 cannot be checked, as there is no DNA. This CDR3 is built from 16 residues. Only the protein sequence is given. Germline lookup yields CDR1 SGHVS and CDR2 FQNEAQ. CDR3 residues: CASSGNGLGHLYEQYF.

V usage is TRBV11-2 and J usage is TRBJ2-6. This CDR3 is 15 amino acids long. No DNA was logged. CDR1 and CDR2 from the germline V gene are SGHAT and FQNNGV. The CDR3 spells CASSARISGANVLTF.

The chain recombines TRBV7-9 with TRBJ2-7; TCRdb's assignment of TRBD2 cannot be checked, as there is no DNA. The CDR3 runs to 19 residues. This entry has no DNA. Germline loops: CDR1 SEHNR, CDR2 FQNEAQ (reference sequence). CDR3 sequence reads: CASSSGRLAGAGALYEQYF.

CDR3: CASSIYPRQQNTEAFF. The rearrangement uses TRBV5-1 and TRBJ1-1; TCRdb selects TRBD1, and the lack of DNA leaves this call unchecked. The germline gives CDR1 SGHRS, CDR2 YFSETQ. This CDR3 spans 16 amino acids. DNA was not recorded.

CDR3: CAISGLSTSMSRYEQYF. This sequence joins TRBV10-3 and TRBJ2-7; without DNA, the TCRdb call of TRBD2 cannot be checked. Per germline, CDR1 ENHRY and CDR2 SYGVKD. CDR3 length: 17 residues. Only the protein is on record.

The rearrangement joins TRBV2 to TRBJ2-5. The CDR3 spans 15 residues. No coding sequence is recorded. Germline V CDR1 and CDR2: SNHLY, FYNNEI. The CDR3 region is CASSEDPPEGETQYF.

The V and J genes are TRBV6-6 and TRBJ2-1; TCRdb indicates TRBD1, and absent DNA this call remains unverified. Germline CDR1 reads MNHNY; CDR2 reads SVGAGI (reference sequence). This CDR3 region has 14 residues. The DNA is not on file. This CDR3 reads CASSGGGRYNEQFF.

V is TRBV19 and J is TRBJ2-1; TCRdb's D call, TRBD2, is unchecked because there is no DNA. CDR3 length equals 13 residues. DNA for this receptor is not on file. Germline lookup yields CDR1 LNHDA and CDR2 SQIVND (reference sequence). Here the CDR3 reads CASSISTLVEQFF.

CDR3 amino acids: CASSLAGGGTGELFF. V and J are TRBV5-1 and TRBJ2-2. The CDR3 extends over 15 amino acids. DNA for this receptor is not on file. The germline V gene has CDR1 SGHRS and CDR2 YFSETQ.

This rearrangement joins TRBV30 to TRBJ1-1; TCRdb reports TRBD1, a call that lacks DNA to check it against. This CDR3 region has 13 residues. No DNA sequence was recorded. Germline V gives CDR1 GTSNPN, CDR2 SVGIG (reference sequence). CDR3 residues: CACDRGAGTEAFF.

J is TRBJ2-7 and V is TRBV11-3; TCRdb designates TRBD2, a call that cannot be tested without DNA. CDR1 and CDR2 from the germline V gene are SGHNT and YENEEA. This CDR3 spans 16 amino acids. No DNA has been recorded. CDR3 residues: CASSLDLGVPTYEQYF.

This chain links TRBV7-6 with TRBJ2-1; without DNA, the TCRdb call of TRBD2 cannot be checked. Germline V gene lookup returns CDR1 SGHVS and CDR2 FNYEAQ. The CDR3 length is 11 residues. No DNA accompanies this entry. CDR3 in amino acids: CASSEADEQFF. Looking up the rest from reference TRBV7-6 and TRBJ2-1 gives the full variable domain: GAGVSQSPRYKVTKRGQDVALRCDPISGHVSLYWYRQALGQGPEFLTYFNYEAQQDKSGLPNDRFSAERPEGSISTLTIQRTEQRDSAMYRCASSEADEQFFGPGTRLTVL.

The rearrangement uses TRBV18 and TRBJ1-2. This CDR3 spans 13 amino acids. Nucleotide data are not available. Germline loops: CDR1 KGHSH, CDR2 LQKENI. CDR3: CASSPGGQQRYTF.